One sample yielded the 16 T cell receptor beta chains listed below, sequenced in a study of cytomegalovirus exposure and HLA in healthy donors. Both 60 Vbeta primers and 13 Jbeta primers went into the PCR. Repertoires were generated with immunoSEQ multiplex PCR, while TCRdb's copy carries only in-frame clones and drops some. This table has 95,000 to 150,000 clones, over 60% appearing once. Sequenced: PBMCs. The origin of the receptors is a young man in good health and CMV-seronegative.

The sample holds a few counts of this clone. The rearrangement uses TRBV2 and TRBJ1-5; tentative D call: TRBD1 (5 bases). There are 14 residues in the CDR3. Trimming took 7 bases from V and 0 from J, leaving 10 bases between them. The germline V gene encodes CDR1 SNHLY and CDR2 FYNNEI. CDR3 sequence (DNA): TGTGCCAGCACCGGCAGGGATAGCAATCAGCCCCAGCATTTT. Encoded protein: CASTGRDSNQPQHF. Full variable domain (outside the CDR3, taken from reference TRBV2 and TRBJ1-5): EPEVTQTPSHQVTQMGQEVILRCVPISNHLYFYWYRQILGQKVEFLVSFYNNEISEKSEIFDDQFSVERPDGSNFTLKIRSTKLEDSAMYFCASTGRDSNQPQHFGDGTRLSIL.

The chain couples TRBV4-3 to TRBJ2-4, with 10 bases aligning to TRBD1. CDR1 and CDR2 (germline): LGHNA, YSLEER. V lost 1 base and J lost 8; bases outside the gene matches: 5. The CDR3 has 15 amino acids. This CDR3 is CASSQAGTGADIQYF. CDR3 bases: TGCGCCAGCAGCCAAGCCGGGACAGGGGCGGACATTCAGTACTTC.

J is TRBJ2-3 and V is TRBV28; perhaps TRBD2 as D (6 bases). V was shortened by 6 bases and J by 4 bases, with 20 bases between the two germline ends. This CDR3 contains 16 residues. Germline assignment: CDR1 MDHEN and CDR2 SYDVKM. The CDR3 sequence: CASSPPRGRSADTQYF. The CDR3 bases are TGTGCCAGCAGCCCTCCCCGGGGGAGGTCGGCAGATACGCAGTATTTT.

This rearrangement joins TRBV7-9 to TRBJ2-3; TRBD2 matches at 10 bases. Germline V gene sequence: CDR1 SEHNR, CDR2 FQNEAQ (reference sequence). The CDR3 sequence is 16 residues long. The V gene end was trimmed by 2 bases and the J gene end by 3 bases; junction bases not matched to a gene: 5. CDR3 in amino acids: CASSLTLAGETDTQYF. The DNA of the CDR3 is TGTGCCAGCAGCTTAACCCTAGCGGGAGAAACAGATACGCAGTATTTT.

In nucleotides, the CDR3 is TGTGCCTGGAGGGGTTCGGGACAGGGGGCTAGGAACTATGGCTACACCTTC. It is translated as CAWRGSGQGARNYGYTF. This chain links TRBV30 with TRBJ1-2, with 12 bases matching TRBD1. This CDR3 comprises 17 residues. CDR1 and CDR2 (germline): GTSNPN, SVGIG (reference sequence). V shed 3 bases and J 2 bases; nucleotides not matched to a gene: 10. The complete variable domain, with remaining parts taken from reference TRBV30 and TRBJ1-2, reads SQTIHQWPATLVQPVGSPLSLECTVEGTSNPNLYWYRQAAGRGLQLLFYSVGIGQISSEVPQNLSASRPQDRQFILSSKKLLLSDSGFYLCAWRGSGQGARNYGYTFGSGTRLTVV.

J is TRBJ2-7 and V is TRBV28; TRBD2 agrees at 11 bases. The CDR3 consists of 15 residues. J lost 6 bases, V lost 6 bases, and 10 bases had no gene match. The germline CDR1 and CDR2 sequences are MDHEN and SYDVKM. CDR3 DNA sequence: TGTGCCAGCAGCCTAACCTTAGCGGGAGGGCGCGAGCAGTACTTC. As protein: CASSLTLAGGREQYF. The whole variable domain, filled in from reference TRBV28 and TRBJ2-7, reads DVKVTQSSRYLVKRTGEKVFLECVQDMDHENMFWYRQDPGLGLRLIYFSYDVKMKEKGDIPEGYSVSREKKERFSLILESASTNQTSMYLCASSLTLAGGREQYFGPGTRLTVT.

V gene TRBV9 combines with J gene TRBJ1-1; D possibly corresponds to TRBD1 (5 bases). Trimming stripped 2 bases from V and 2 bases from J, with 10 bases between. There are 14 residues in the CDR3. Germline loops: CDR1 SGDLS, CDR2 YYNGEE. The CDR3 reads CASSVGDRNTEAFF. Here the CDR3 DNA reads TGTGCCAGCAGCGTGGGCGACAGAAACACTGAAGCTTTCTTT.

V gene TRBV28 combines with J gene TRBJ1-2, with D unclear. Trimming cost V 7 bases and J 8 bases, with 20 bases left between them. Germline assignment: CDR1 MDHEN and CDR2 SYDVKM. CDR3 length: 14 residues. The CDR3 DNA sequence: TGTGCCAGCACAGTAAGAGGGAAGGTGGGAGGCTACACCTTC. It translates to CASTVRGKVGGYTF.

This sequence joins TRBV28 and TRBJ2-5; TRBD1 agrees at 7 bases. CDR1 MDHEN and CDR2 SYDVKM come from the germline V gene. The CDR3 length is 17 residues. After removal of 3 bases from V and 1 base from J, the junction contained 11 bases not matched to a gene. CDR3: CASSLGVQGSGQETQYF. The CDR3, as DNA: TGTGCCAGCAGTTTGGGGGTACAGGGGAGTGGCCAAGAGACCCAGTACTTC.

The chain is built from TRBV10-1 and TRBJ1-2; D may be TRBD1 (6 bases). The CDR3 extends over 11 amino acids. V was trimmed by 7 bases and J by 10 bases, leaving 13 bases between them. CDR1 is WNHNN and CDR2 is SYGVQD in the germline V gene (reference sequence). CDR3 DNA: TGCGCCAGCACGACGACAGGAACCTACACCTTC. Residues: CASTTTGTYTF.

The gene calls are TRBV5-4 and TRBJ2-7, with 9 nucleotides matching TRBD1. V lost 5 bases to trimming and J lost 5 bases; unmatched junction nucleotides: 8. Per germline, CDR1 SGHNT and CDR2 YYREEE (reference sequence). The CDR3 spans 14 residues. The chain's CDR3 is CASSRDRVRHEQYF. The CDR3 nucleotides are TGTGCCAGCAGTAGGGACAGGGTAAGACACGAGCAGTACTTC.

This chain joins TRBV28 and TRBJ2-2, with D perhaps matching TRBD1 (5 bases). Trimming removed 6 bases at V and 6 bases at J, with 14 bases between. The CDR3 extends over 14 amino acids. Looked up from germline, CDR1 is MDHEN and CDR2 is SYDVKM. The CDR3 sequence is CASRSKQVSGELFF. The DNA for the CDR3 is TGTGCCAGCAGATCAAAACAGGTTTCCGGGGAGCTGTTTTTT.

V usage is TRBV5-4 and J usage is TRBJ2-7; the match to TRBD2 covers 7 bases. Per the germline V gene, CDR1 is SGHNT and CDR2 is YYREEE (reference sequence). The CDR3 sequence is 14 residues long. V dropped 3 bases and J dropped 4; count of bases not matched to a gene: 7. For the CDR3, the DNA is TGTGCCAGCAGCTCGGGAGCGGGGCGGTACGAGCAGTACTTC. It encodes CASSSGAGRYEQYF.

The rearrangement uses TRBV6-1 and TRBJ2-1, with D perhaps matching TRBD2 (5 bases). V was pared by 4 bases and J by 0 bases, with 7 bases between. CDR1 is MNHNS, CDR2 SASEGT, per germline. The CDR3 has 14 residues. CDR3 region: CASSAEDSYNEQFF. CDR3 DNA sequence: TGTGCCAGCAGTGCGGAGGACTCCTACAATGAGCAGTTCTTC.

In its sample, this clone was seen a few times. The chain combines TRBV19 with TRBJ1-2; TRBD1 agrees at 9 bases. Germline CDR1 and CDR2: LNHDA and SQIVND (reference sequence). The CDR3 loop spans 15 amino acids. V shed 6 bases and J 6 bases; nucleotides not matched to a gene: 11. The CDR3 DNA is TGTGCCAGTAGCGAGCCGCCGGACAGGGGTCATGGCTACACCTTC. It translates to CASSEPPDRGHGYTF.

This chain links TRBV28 with TRBJ2-7; D may be TRBD2 (5 bases). Germline values: CDR1 MDHEN, CDR2 SYDVKM. This CDR3 contains 16 residues. V lost 7 bases to trimming and J lost 6 bases, with 25 bases between them. CDR3 bases: TGTGCCAGCAAAGGATGGAGGACGGGCCACGTCGGCGAGCAGTACTTC. Translating gives CASKGWRTGHVGEQYF.